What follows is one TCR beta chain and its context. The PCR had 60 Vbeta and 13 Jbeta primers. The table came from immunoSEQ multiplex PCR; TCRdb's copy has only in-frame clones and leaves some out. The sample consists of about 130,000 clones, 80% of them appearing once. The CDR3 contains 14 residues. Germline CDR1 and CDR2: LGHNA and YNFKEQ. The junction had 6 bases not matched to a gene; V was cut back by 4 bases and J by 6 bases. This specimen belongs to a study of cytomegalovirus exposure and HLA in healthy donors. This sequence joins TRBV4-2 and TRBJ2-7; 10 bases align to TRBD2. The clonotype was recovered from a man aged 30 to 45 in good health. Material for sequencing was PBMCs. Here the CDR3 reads CASSLRLAGVEQYF. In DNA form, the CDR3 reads TGTGCCAGCAGCCTCCGGCTAGCGGGAGTCGAGCAGTACTTC.